The clone carrying this T cell receptor beta chain was recorded once. This record belongs to a study of blood T cell repertoires in COVID-19. About the study: Acute and convalescent COVID-19 samples came from the United States, Italy and Spain. T cells, B-cell-depleted T cells, or PBMCs provided the cDNA or gDNA that served as material.

As originally analysed: By means of reference gene primer amplification, nucleated cell counts were estimated. Generated by immunoSEQ multiplex PCR, the TCRdb table keeps only in-frame clones and is missing some. The V and J calls and clone size were taken over from that table, and D and trimming were inferred from the DNA. The sample lists over 85,000 clones, over 75% occurring once. V shed 9 bases, J shed 4 bases, and the junction held 11 bases outside the gene matches. The CDR3 length is 14 residues. CDR1 is LNHDA, CDR2 SQIVND, per germline (reference sequence). The V gene is TRBV19, the J gene TRBJ1-2, with 7 bases identical to TRBD1. The TCR was taken from a man aged 55 to 70 with acute or convalescent COVID-19. Sequencing input: peripheral blood. The CDR3 nucleotides read TGTGCCAGCAGAGACAGGGACGCCAGCTATGGCTACACCTTC. Its translation: CASRDRDASYGYTF. The variable domain in full, completed from reference TRBV19 and TRBJ1-2, reads DGGITQSPKYLFRKEGQNVTLSCEQNLNHDAMYWYRQDPGQGLRLIYYSQIVNDFQKGDIAEGYSVSREKKESFPLTVTSAQKNPTAFYLCASRDRDASYGYTFGSGTRLTVV.